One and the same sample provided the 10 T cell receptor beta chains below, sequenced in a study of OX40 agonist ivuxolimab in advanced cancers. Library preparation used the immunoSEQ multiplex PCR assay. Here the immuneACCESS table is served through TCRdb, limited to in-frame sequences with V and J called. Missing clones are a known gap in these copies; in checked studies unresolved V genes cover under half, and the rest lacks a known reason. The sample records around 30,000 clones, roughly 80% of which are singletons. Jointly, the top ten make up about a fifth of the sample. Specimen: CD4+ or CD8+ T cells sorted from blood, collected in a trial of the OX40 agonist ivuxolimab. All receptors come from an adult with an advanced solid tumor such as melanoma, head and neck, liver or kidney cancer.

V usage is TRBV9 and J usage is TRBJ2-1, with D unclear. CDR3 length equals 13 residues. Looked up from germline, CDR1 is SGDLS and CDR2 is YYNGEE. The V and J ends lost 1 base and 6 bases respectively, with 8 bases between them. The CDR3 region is CASSVSYRNEQFF. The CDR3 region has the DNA TGTGCCAGCAGCGTAAGCTACCGCAATGAGCAGTTCTTC. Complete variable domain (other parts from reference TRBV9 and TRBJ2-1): DSGVTQTPKHLITATGQRVTLRCSPRSGDLSVYWYQQSLDQGLQFLIQYYNGEERAKGNILERFSAQQFPDLHSELNLSSLELGDSALYFCASSVSYRNEQFFGPGTRLTVL.

CDR3 sequence reads: CASSVAGGPSEQFF. The DNA for the CDR3 is TGTGCCAGTAGTGTAGCGGGAGGGCCAAGTGAGCAGTTCTTC. The J gene is TRBJ2-1, the V gene TRBV19; the match to TRBD2 covers 11 bases. CDR1 is LNHDA, CDR2 SQIVND, per germline (reference sequence). V was clipped by 5 bases and J by 9 bases; unmatched bases: 6. The length of the CDR3 is 14 residues.

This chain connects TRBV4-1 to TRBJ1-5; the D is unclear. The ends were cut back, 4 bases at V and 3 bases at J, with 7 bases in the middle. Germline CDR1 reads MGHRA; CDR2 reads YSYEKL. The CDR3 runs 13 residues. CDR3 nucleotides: TGCGCCAGCAGCCCAGGCGACAATCAGCCCCAGCATTTT. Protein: CASSPGDNQPQHF.

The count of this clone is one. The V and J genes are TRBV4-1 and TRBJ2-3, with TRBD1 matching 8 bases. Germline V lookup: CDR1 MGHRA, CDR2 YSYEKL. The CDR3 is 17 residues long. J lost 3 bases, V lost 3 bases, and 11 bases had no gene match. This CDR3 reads CASSQLDTGGTTDTQYF. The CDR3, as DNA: TGCGCCAGCAGCCAGCTCGATACAGGGGGTACAACAGATACGCAGTATTTT.

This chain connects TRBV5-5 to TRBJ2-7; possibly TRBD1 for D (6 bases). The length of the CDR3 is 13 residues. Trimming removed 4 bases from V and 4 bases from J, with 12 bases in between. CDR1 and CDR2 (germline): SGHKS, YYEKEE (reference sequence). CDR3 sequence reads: CASSPYQGYEQYF. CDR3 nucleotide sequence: TGTGCCAGCAGCCCATATCAGGGGTACGAGCAGTACTTC.

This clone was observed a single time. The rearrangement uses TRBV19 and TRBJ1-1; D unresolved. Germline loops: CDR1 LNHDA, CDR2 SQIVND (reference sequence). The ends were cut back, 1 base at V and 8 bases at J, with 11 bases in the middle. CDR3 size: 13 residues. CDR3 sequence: CASSIGEGLEAFF. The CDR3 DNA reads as TGTGCCAGTAGTATAGGGGAAGGATTGGAAGCTTTCTTT.

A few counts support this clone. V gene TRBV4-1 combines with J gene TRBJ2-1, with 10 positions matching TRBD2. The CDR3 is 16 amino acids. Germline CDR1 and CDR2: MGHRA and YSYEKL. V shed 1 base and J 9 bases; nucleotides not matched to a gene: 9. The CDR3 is CASSQVGVAGGGEQFF. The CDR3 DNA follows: TGCGCCAGCAGCCAAGTAGGGGTAGCGGGAGGAGGTGAGCAGTTCTTC.

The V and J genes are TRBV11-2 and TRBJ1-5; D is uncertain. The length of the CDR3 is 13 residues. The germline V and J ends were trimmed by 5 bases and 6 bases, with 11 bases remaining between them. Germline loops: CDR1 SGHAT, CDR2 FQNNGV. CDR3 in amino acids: CASSPSMGQPQHF. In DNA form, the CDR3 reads TGTGCCAGCAGCCCGTCCATGGGTCAGCCCCAGCATTTT. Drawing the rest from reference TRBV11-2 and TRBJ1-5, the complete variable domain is EAGVAQSPRYKIIEKRQSVAFWCNPISGHATLYWYQQILGQGPKLLIQFQNNGVVDDSQLPKDRFSAERLKGVDSTLKIQPAKLEDSAVYLCASSPSMGQPQHFGDGTRLSIL.

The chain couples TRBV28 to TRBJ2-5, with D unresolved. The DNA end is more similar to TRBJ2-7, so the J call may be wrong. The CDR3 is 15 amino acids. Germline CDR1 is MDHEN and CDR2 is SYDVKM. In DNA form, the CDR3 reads TGTGCCAGCAGTTCGGTGTGGGCAGACGCGTACGAGCAGTACTTC. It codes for CASSSVWADAYEQYF.

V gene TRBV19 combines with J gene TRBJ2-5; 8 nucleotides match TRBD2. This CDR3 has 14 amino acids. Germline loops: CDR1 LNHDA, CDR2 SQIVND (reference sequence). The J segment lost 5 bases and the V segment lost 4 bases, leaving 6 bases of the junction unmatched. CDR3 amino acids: CASSKREHLETQYF. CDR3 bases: TGTGCCAGTAGTAAGCGGGAGCACCTGGAGACCCAGTACTTC.